Each of the 3 T cell receptor beta chains below was sequenced from the same sample in a study of cytomegalovirus exposure and HLA in healthy donors. Use of 60 Vbeta and 13 Jbeta primers characterized the PCR. Sequencing was performed with immunoSEQ multiplex PCR; in TCRdb, only in-frame clones are kept and a portion is missing. The sample shows about 98,000 clones, nearly 65% of them seen only once. Source material: PBMCs. The source is a human donor in good health.

V is TRBV27 and J is TRBJ2-7; 9 positions match TRBD1. Germline CDR1 MNHEY, CDR2 SMNVEV (reference sequence). J gave up 6 bases and V 6 bases, and 9 bases lay outside the gene matches. The CDR3 contains 14 residues. The CDR3 protein is CASSRGDRAFEQYF. CDR3 nucleotide sequence: TGTGCCAGCAGCCGGGGGGACAGGGCGTTCGAGCAGTACTTC.

This clone was picked up a small number of times. V usage is TRBV6-1 and J usage is TRBJ2-2, with 7 bases that match TRBD2. The CDR3 contains 15 residues. With 7 bases clipped from V and 6 bases from J, the junction kept 11 bases outside the gene matches. Germline V gene lookup returns CDR1 MNHNS and CDR2 SASEGT. CDR3 loop: CASTPLGGSAGELFF. The CDR3 nucleotides read TGTGCCAGCACCCCCCTCGGGGGGAGTGCCGGGGAGCTGTTTTTT.

V and J are TRBV18 and TRBJ2-7, with D tentatively TRBD2 (6 bases). Germline V CDR1 and CDR2: KGHSH, LQKENI. The CDR3 covers 18 residues. Trimming stripped 4 bases from V and 0 bases from J, with 22 bases between. CDR3 residues: CASSRFPGVTGPSYEQYF. CDR3 nucleotide sequence: TGTGCCAGCTCACGTTTCCCGGGGGTCACGGGGCCCTCCTACGAGCAGTACTTC.